These 4 T cell receptor beta chains were all obtained from the same sample, sequenced in a study of technical replicates of blood from a handful of donors. Data came from immunoSEQ multiplex PCR; TCRdb stores just in-frame clones and leaves some out. The sample has around 74,000 clones, 65% to 90% seen once; the top ten hold approximately 5%. The sample taken for sequencing was PBMCs. The source of these receptors is a human donor in good health. Some clones in this sample may be carry-over from other donors' samples.

This clone occurred once. The chain recombines TRBV5-6 with TRBJ1-5; D may be TRBD1 (5 bases). The CDR3 is 13 amino acids. V lost 0 bases and J lost 6, with 7 bases in between. Germline V gene data show CDR1 as SGHDT and CDR2 as YYEEEE. The CDR3 reads CASSLGRGQPQHF. The CDR3 DNA reads TGTGCCAGCAGCTTGGGAAGGGGTCAGCCCCAGCATTTT.

The chain couples TRBV7-9 to TRBJ1-5, with 10 bases identical to TRBD1. CDR1 SEHNR and CDR2 FQNEAQ come from the germline V gene (reference sequence). J gave up 6 bases and V 6 bases, and 8 bases lay outside the gene matches. This CDR3 is 15 amino acids long. The CDR3 spells CASSPGTGVFQPQHF. The CDR3 region has the DNA TGTGCCAGCAGTCCCGGGACAGGGGTTTTTCAGCCCCAGCATTTT.

The sample holds a few counts of this clone. This chain uses TRBV27 with TRBJ1-4, with D maybe TRBD1 (6 bases). The germline gives CDR1 MNHEY, CDR2 SMNVEV (reference sequence). The CDR3 length is 14 residues. Trimming stripped 8 bases from V and 3 bases from J, with 13 bases between. The CDR3 protein is CASGPQGSNEKLFF. Written as DNA, the CDR3 is TGTGCCAGCGGACCACAGGGCTCTAATGAAAAACTGTTTTTT.

As concerns this clone: This CDR3 is also generated by other DNA sequences in the sample. The rearrangement links TRBV6-5 to TRBJ2-7, with 9 bases aligning to TRBD2. V was clipped by 2 bases and J by 4 bases; unmatched bases: 6. The CDR3 sequence is 15 residues long. Germline loops: CDR1 MNHEY, CDR2 SVGAGI. The CDR3 spells CASSYSAGGPYEQYF. In nucleotides, the CDR3 is TGTGCCAGCAGTTACAGCGCGGGGGGGCCGTACGAGCAGTACTTC.